The 16 T cell receptor beta chains reported below all come from one sample, sequenced in a study of PD-1 blockade in classical Hodgkin lymphoma. Data came from immunoSEQ multiplex PCR; TCRdb stores just in-frame clones and leaves some out. The data show approximately 45,000 clones, 66% seen once. Time point given: cycle 4 day 1 (C4D1), after more than five weeks of nivolumab. After autologous stem cell transplantation all patients relapsed, and prior brentuximab vedotin exposure differed between cohorts. This material consisted of peripheral blood mononuclear cells (PBMCs), taken before the fourth cycle of nivolumab. The receptors here all came from a human donor with classical Hodgkin lymphoma.

This sequence joins TRBV9 and TRBJ1-4, with D perhaps matching TRBD1 (5 bases). Trimming removed 4 bases at V and 2 bases at J, with 12 bases between. The CDR3 covers 15 residues. Germline V gene sequence: CDR1 SGDLS, CDR2 YYNGEE. CDR3 in DNA: TGTGCCAGCAGCATCCTCGCAGGGACTAATGAAAAACTGTTTTTT. Residues: CASSILAGTNEKLFF.

In its sample, this clone was seen a few times. The rearrangement uses TRBV6-5 and TRBJ1-3; D is uncertain. The V gene's germline CDR1 is MNHEY and CDR2 SVGAGI. Trimming shortened V by 0 bases and J by 0 bases, and 9 bases separated the two germline ends. This CDR3 is built from 16 residues. The CDR3 nucleotides read TGTGCCAGCAGTTACTCATTGGAGAGCTCTGGAAACACCATATATTTT. Protein product: CASSYSLESSGNTIYF.

The chain joins TRBV7-6 to TRBJ2-1; 8 nucleotides match TRBD1. This CDR3 contains 17 residues. V lost 1 base and J lost 5; bases outside the gene matches: 10. The germline CDR1 and CDR2 sequences are SGHVS and FNYEAQ. Here the CDR3 DNA reads TGTGCCAGCAGCTTAGAGCAGGGGGCGAGACCCAACAATGAGCAGTTCTTC. This translates into CASSLEQGARPNNEQFF.

The chain uses TRBV2 and TRBJ1-1; no definite D call. There are 10 residues in the CDR3. V was clipped by 5 bases and J by 7 bases, with 5 bases between them. Germline V lookup: CDR1 SNHLY, CDR2 FYNNEI. CDR3: CASSRGEAFF. The CDR3 nucleotides are TGTGCCAGCAGTCGGGGTGAAGCTTTCTTT. Complete variable domain (other parts from reference TRBV2 and TRBJ1-1): EPEVTQTPSHQVTQMGQEVILRCVPISNHLYFYWYRQILGQKVEFLVSFYNNEISEKSEIFDDQFSVERPDGSNFTLKIRSTKLEDSAMYFCASSRGEAFFGQGTRLTVV.

The genes are TRBV5-4 and TRBJ1-1; 7 positions match TRBD1. Germline V gives CDR1 SGHNT, CDR2 YYREEE (reference sequence). The CDR3 spans 14 residues. J gave up 4 bases and V 3 bases, and 6 bases lay outside the gene matches. CDR3 amino acids: CASSSMNRGTEAFF. The CDR3 nucleotides read TGTGCCAGCAGCTCGATGAACAGGGGCACTGAAGCTTTCTTT.

This clone was found a few times. The chain uses TRBV28 and TRBJ1-6, with unresolved D. CDR1 is MDHEN and CDR2 is SYDVKM in the germline V gene. The CDR3 sequence is 11 residues long. V lost 6 bases, J lost 5 bases, and 2 bases lay in between. CDR3 coding DNA: TGTGCCAGCAGGAATAATTCACCCCTCCACTTT. Residues: CASRNNSPLHF.

Only one count was recorded for this clone. This chain links TRBV11-3 with TRBJ2-7, with D perhaps matching TRBD1 (5 bases). Germline CDR1 and CDR2: SGHNT and YENEEA. This CDR3 spans 16 amino acids. V lost 0 bases and J 1 base, leaving 13 bases between the germline ends. CDR3 protein: CASSLDYHYRSYEQYF. CDR3 sequence (DNA): TGTGCCAGCAGCTTAGACTATCATTACAGGTCCTACGAGCAGTACTTC.

About this clone: One junction end disagrees with the germline gene, perhaps due to a read error. The chain joins TRBV10-3 to TRBJ1-2; 7 positions agree with TRBD1. Germline-derived CDR1 and CDR2 are ENHRY and SYGVKD. The CDR3 runs to 13 residues. The CDR3 region has the DNA TGTGCCAGCAGTAAGGGACAGAACTATGGCTACACCTTC. As protein: CASSKGQNYGYTF.

The gene calls are TRBV28 and TRBJ1-4, with no clear D. Germline assignment: CDR1 MDHEN and CDR2 SYDVKM. This CDR3 has 11 residues. Deletions cut 2 bases from V and 7 bases from J, with 2 bases between. CDR3 DNA: TGTGCCAGCAGTTTACGTGAAAAACTGTTTTTT. Residues: CASSLREKLFF.

The J gene is TRBJ2-3, the V gene TRBV6-5; 7 bases agree with TRBD2. In germline, CDR1 is MNHEY, CDR2 SVGAGI. V was clipped by 5 bases and J by 1 base; unmatched bases: 6. This CDR3 is built from 15 residues. CDR3 nucleotides: TGTGCCAGCAGTCCACGGGGGGAAGGCACAGATACGCAGTATTTT. Its translation is CASSPRGEGTDTQYF.

In this sample, this clone turned up a few times. This sequence joins TRBV6-1 and TRBJ1-4; TRBD1 might be the D (5 bases). CDR1 and CDR2 from the germline V gene are MNHNS and SASEGT. Trimming shortened V by 7 bases and J by 7 bases, and 13 bases separated the two germline ends. The CDR3 is made up of 13 amino acids. The CDR3, as DNA: TGTGCCAGCAATCGGCAGGGTCGTGAAAAACTGTTTTTT. Its protein is CASNRQGREKLFF.

This clone was recorded only once. This rearrangement joins TRBV6-6 to TRBJ1-2; possibly TRBD1 for D (5 bases). V lost 2 bases and J 4 bases, leaving 8 bases between the germline ends. The CDR3 has 13 residues. From germline, CDR1 is MNHNY and CDR2 SVGAGI (reference sequence). The CDR3, as DNA: TGTGCCAGCAGTTACGGGGCAGGCTATGGCTACACCTTC. Amino acid sequence: CASSYGAGYGYTF.

The chain recombines TRBV6-6 with TRBJ1-1; TRBD1 might be the D (6 bases). V dropped 0 bases and J dropped 11 bases, with 10 bases sitting between them. The CDR3 contains 12 residues. Germline assignment: CDR1 MNHNY and CDR2 SVGAGI (reference sequence). The CDR3 nucleotides read TGTGCCAGCAGTTACTCGAGAAGGGGGGCTTTCTTT. Translation gives CASSYSRRGAFF.

The chain carries TRBV30 and TRBJ2-5; unclear D gene. Germline-derived CDR1 and CDR2 are GTSNPN and SVGIG (reference sequence). There are 13 residues in the CDR3. The V end was cut by 3 bases, the J end by 1 base, with 9 bases between. CDR3 in amino acids: CAWSRGLQETQYF. DNA for the CDR3: TGTGCCTGGAGCCGTGGGCTCCAAGAGACCCAGTACTTC.

The chain joins TRBV6-5 to TRBJ1-5; 9 nucleotides align to TRBD1. The junction had 0 bases not matched to a gene; V was cut back by 4 bases and J by 5 bases. CDR3 size: 13 residues. From germline, CDR1 is MNHEY and CDR2 SVGAGI. CDR3 in DNA: TGTGCCAGCAGTTGGGACAGGGATCAGCCCCAGCATTTT. Protein: CASSWDRDQPQHF.

The chain links TRBV19 to TRBJ1-5; D gene ambiguous. From germline, CDR1 is LNHDA and CDR2 SQIVND (reference sequence). With 5 bases removed from V and 6 bases from J, the gap between germline ends came to 20 bases. CDR3 size: 16 residues. CDR3 amino acids: CASSDFAQSATQPQHF. The CDR3 DNA reads TGTGCCAGTAGTGACTTCGCACAGTCTGCGACTCAGCCCCAGCATTTT.